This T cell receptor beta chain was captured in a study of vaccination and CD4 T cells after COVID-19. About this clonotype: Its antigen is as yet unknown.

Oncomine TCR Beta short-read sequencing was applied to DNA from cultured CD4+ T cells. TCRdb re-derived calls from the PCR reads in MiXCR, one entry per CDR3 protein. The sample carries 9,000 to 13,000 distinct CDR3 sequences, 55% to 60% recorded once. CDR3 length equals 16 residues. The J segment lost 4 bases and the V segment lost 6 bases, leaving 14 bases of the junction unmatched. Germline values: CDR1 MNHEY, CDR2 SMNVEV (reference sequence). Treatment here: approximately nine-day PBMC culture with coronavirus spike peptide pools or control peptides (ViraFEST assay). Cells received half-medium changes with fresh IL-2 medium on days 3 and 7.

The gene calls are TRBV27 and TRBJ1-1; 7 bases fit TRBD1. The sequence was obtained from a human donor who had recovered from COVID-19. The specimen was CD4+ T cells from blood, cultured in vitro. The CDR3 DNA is TGTGCCAGCAGCGGGGGACAGACGTACCAATTCACTGAAGCTTTCTTT. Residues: CASSGGQTYQFTEAFF.